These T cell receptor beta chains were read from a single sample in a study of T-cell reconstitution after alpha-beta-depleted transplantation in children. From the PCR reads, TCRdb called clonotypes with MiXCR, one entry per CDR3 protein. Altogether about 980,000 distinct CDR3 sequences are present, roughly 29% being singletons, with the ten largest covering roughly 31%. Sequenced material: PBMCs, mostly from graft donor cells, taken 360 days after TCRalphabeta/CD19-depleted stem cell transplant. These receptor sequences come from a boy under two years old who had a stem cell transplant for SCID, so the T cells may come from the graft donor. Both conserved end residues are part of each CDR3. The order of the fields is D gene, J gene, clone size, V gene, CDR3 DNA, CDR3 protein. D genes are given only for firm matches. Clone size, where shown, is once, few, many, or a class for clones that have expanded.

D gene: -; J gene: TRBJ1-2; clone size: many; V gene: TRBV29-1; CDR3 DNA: TGCAGCGTTGGTGGCTACACCTTC; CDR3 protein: CSVGGYTF
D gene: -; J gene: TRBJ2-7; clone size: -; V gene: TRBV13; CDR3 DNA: TGTGCCAGCAGCTCCCGGGACTCCTGGGGGCGGAGAAGCTCCTACGAGCAGTACTTC; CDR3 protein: CASSSRDSWGRRSSYEQYF
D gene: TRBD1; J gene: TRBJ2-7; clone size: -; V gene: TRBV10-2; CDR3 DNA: TGCGCCAGCAGTGAGCGGACAGGGAGCCGGCGCGGCAGCTACGAGCAGTACTTC; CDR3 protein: CASSERTGSRRGSYEQYF
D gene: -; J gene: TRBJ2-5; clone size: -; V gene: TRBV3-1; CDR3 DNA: TGTGCCAGCAGGTGGCGGGCCCCGGGGGCCCAGTACTTC; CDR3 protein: CASRWRAPGAQYF
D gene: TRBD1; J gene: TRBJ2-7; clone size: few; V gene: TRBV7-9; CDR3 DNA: TGTGCCAGCAGCTCCTGGGACAGAATCTACGAGCAGTACTTC; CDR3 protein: CASSSWDRIYEQYF
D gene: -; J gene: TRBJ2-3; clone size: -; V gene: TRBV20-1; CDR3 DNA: TGCAGTGCCCGGGGATTCGGGAGAAGCACAGATACGCAGTATTTT; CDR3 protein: CSARGFGRSTDTQYF
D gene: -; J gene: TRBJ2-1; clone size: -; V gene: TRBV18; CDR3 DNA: TGTGCCAGCTCACCACTCCAGGGTGGGAATGAGCAGTTCTTC; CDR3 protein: CASSPLQGGNEQFF
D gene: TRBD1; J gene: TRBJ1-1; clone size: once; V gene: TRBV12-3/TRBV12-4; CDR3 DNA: TGTGCCAGCACCCTCACCCGGACAGGGAAGGACACTGAAGCTTTCTTT; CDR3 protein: CASTLTRTGKDTEAFF
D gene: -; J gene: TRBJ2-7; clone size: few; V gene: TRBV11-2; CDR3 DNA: TGTGCCAGCAGCTCCGACAGTAACTCACAGCATCTAATACAGTACTTC; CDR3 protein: CASSSDSNSQHLIQYF
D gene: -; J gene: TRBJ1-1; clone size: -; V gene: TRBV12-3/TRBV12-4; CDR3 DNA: TGTGCCAGCAGTTTAAAATCCACGGCCGGTGAAGCTTTCTTT; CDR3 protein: CASSLKSTAGEAFF
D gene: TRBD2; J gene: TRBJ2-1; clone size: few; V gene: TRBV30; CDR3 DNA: TGTGCCTGCAACCGGCGGGGGTTATTGGATGAGCAGTTCTTC; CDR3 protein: CACNRRGLLDEQFF
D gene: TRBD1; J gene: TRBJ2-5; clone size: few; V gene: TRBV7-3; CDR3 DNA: TGTGCCAGCAGCTTAAGTGGGACAGGGATCCAAGAGACCCAGTACTTC; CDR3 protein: CASSLSGTGIQETQYF
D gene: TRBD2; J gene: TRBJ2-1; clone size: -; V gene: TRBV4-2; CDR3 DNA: TGTGCCAGCAGCCCGATAGCGGGGGGCCCGTACAATGAGCAGTTCTTC; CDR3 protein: CASSPIAGGPYNEQFF
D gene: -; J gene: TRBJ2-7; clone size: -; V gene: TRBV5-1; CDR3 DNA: TGCGCCAGCAGCTTTTACAATACAGACGAGCAGTACTTC; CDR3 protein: CASSFYNTDEQYF
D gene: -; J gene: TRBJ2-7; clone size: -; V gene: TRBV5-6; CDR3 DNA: TGTGCCAGCAGCCTGATGTTATACGGGACGGCGCCGAATCAGCAGTACTTC; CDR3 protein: CASSLMLYGTAPNQQYF
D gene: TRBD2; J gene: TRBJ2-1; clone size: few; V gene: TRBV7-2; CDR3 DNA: TGTGCCAGCAGCCAAAGACTAGCGGCTAAGTTCTTC; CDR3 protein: CASSQRLAAKFF
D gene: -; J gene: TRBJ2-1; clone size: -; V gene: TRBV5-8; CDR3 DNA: TGTGCCAGCAGCTTTCCCCCGTCGGGTTACAATGAGCAGTTCTTC; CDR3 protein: CASSFPPSGYNEQFF
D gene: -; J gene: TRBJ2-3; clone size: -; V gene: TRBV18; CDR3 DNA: TGTGCCAGCTCACCAGGGACCATGGTAGGAGATACGCAGTATTTT; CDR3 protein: CASSPGTMVGDTQYF